This TCR beta chain was sequenced in a study of identifying expanded T cells in peripheral blood. Collection occurred without any documented infections or immune events in donors. General study findings and limits: Variance in clone template counts between approximately 2-week samples significantly increased with total template count across all healthy donors. Differentially abundant clones: roughly 1.2 between replicates, about 15 at around 2 weeks, approximately 18 at four.

As regards this clone: The antigen remains unidentified.

The repertoire was sequenced with immunoSEQ multiplex PCR; TCRdb's copy has only in-frame clones and lacks some. Of tens of thousands of clones listed, 84% are singletons. The germline CDR1 and CDR2 sequences are LNHDA and SQIVND (reference sequence). V gave up 6 bases and J gave up 2 bases, with 23 bases separating them. This CDR3 has 18 amino acids. The chain is built from TRBV19 and TRBJ1-5, with a possible D match to TRBD1 (5 bases). Sequenced sample: blood. This TCR was sampled from a person between 18 and 75 years old in good health. The CDR3 reads CASSQRSGLPRGNQPQHF. CDR3 bases: TGTGCCAGTAGCCAAAGGTCGGGACTTCCAAGGGGCAATCAGCCCCAGCATTTT.